The 8 T cell receptor beta chains below all came from one sample that was sequenced in a study of beta chain features in type 1 diabetes. Sequencing targeted expressed TCRB transcripts, as all isolated RNA had been reverse transcribed. Libraries were prepared by immunoSEQ multiplex PCR; TCRdb keeps only in-frame clonotypes and omits some of them. The profile shows under 800,000 clones, around a sixth of them singletons. Source material: naive CD4+ T cells from blood. These receptors came from a man aged 18 to 29 in good health.

About this clone itself: Other DNA sequences in this specimen translate into the identical CDR3. The rearrangement links TRBV29-1 to TRBJ1-1; D is perhaps TRBD1 (5 bases). Trimming cost V 4 bases and J 3 bases, with 9 bases left between them. There are 12 residues in the CDR3. Germline V gives CDR1 SQVTM, CDR2 ANQGSEA. CDR3 sequence: CSVGRGDTEAFF. CDR3 in DNA: TGCAGCGTTGGAAGAGGGGACACTGAAGCTTTCTTT.

This clone has only a few counts. J is TRBJ1-2 and V is TRBV28; D ambiguous. The CDR3 totals 14 residues. Germline V gene sequence: CDR1 MDHEN, CDR2 SYDVKM. Trimming stripped 8 bases from V and 2 bases from J, with 15 bases between. CDR3 protein: CASEDGGRNYGYTF. The CDR3 region has the DNA TGTGCCAGCGAGGACGGCGGAAGAAACTATGGCTACACCTTC.

There are a few counts of this clone. The chain carries TRBV18 and TRBJ2-4; no clear D. The CDR3 has 14 amino acids. Trimming removed 3 bases from V and 0 bases from J, with 6 bases in between. CDR1 is KGHSH, CDR2 LQKENI, per germline. This CDR3 reads CASSPEVAKNIQYF. CDR3 nucleotide sequence: TGTGCCAGCTCACCCGAGGTAGCCAAAAACATTCAGTACTTC.

V gene TRBV10-2 combines with J gene TRBJ2-1; 9 positions match TRBD2. V lost 0 bases and J lost 3; bases outside the gene matches: 3. CDR3 size: 16 residues. Germline CDR1 is WSHSY and CDR2 is SAAADI. DNA for the CDR3: TGCGCCAGCAGTGAGTCTAGCGGGAGATTCTACAATGAGCAGTTCTTC. Translating it yields CASSESSGRFYNEQFF.

This clone was detected only a few times. The V and J genes are TRBV13 and TRBJ2-1, with 9 nucleotides matching TRBD2. CDR1 is PRHDT, CDR2 FYEKMQ, per germline (reference sequence). V shed 6 bases and J 4 bases; nucleotides not matched to a gene: 7. The CDR3 totals 15 residues. The CDR3 region is CASRSSGSRYNEQFF. In DNA, the CDR3 is TGTGCCAGCAGGAGTAGCGGGAGTAGATACAATGAGCAGTTCTTC.

The chain links TRBV30 to TRBJ2-5; 11 bases agree with TRBD1. TRBJ2-7 matches the DNA end more closely, so the J call is doubtful. Looked up from germline, CDR1 is GTSNPN and CDR2 is SVGIG (reference sequence). The CDR3 totals 14 residues. The CDR3 protein is CAWRRTGGKTEQYF. The CDR3 coding sequence is TGTGCCTGGAGGCGGACAGGGGGCAAAACCGAGCAGTACTTC.

CDR3 nucleotide sequence: TGTGCCAGCAGTCCCCAGGGGGAAGCCTACGAGCAGTACTTC. Its protein product is CASSPQGEAYEQYF. The chain couples TRBV25-1 to TRBJ2-7; TRBD1 matches 7 bases. This CDR3 comprises 14 residues. Trimming at V came to 5 bases and at J to 2 bases, leaving 6 bases not matched to a gene. Germline V gene data show CDR1 as MGHDK and CDR2 as SYGVNS.

This clone was picked up a small number of times. One junction end does not reproduce the germline sequence, and a read error may be involved. The J gene is TRBJ2-7, the V gene TRBV29-1; D not certain. The V gene's germline CDR1 is SQVTM and CDR2 ANQGSEA. This CDR3 comprises 13 residues. The CDR3, as DNA: TGCAGCGTTGCTGGCGGTTTCTCCTCCGAGCAGTACTTC. This gives the protein CSVAGGFSSEQYF.